The 20 T cell receptor beta chains in this list originate from one sample, sequenced in a study of control samples from healthy donors and cancer patients. This table comes from immunoSEQ multiplex PCR, and its TCRdb copy is limited to in-frame clones, with some not included. The profile covers tens of thousands of clones, with roughly 86% appearing a single time and 2% to 2.5% taken by the ten largest. The sample comprised PBMCs. These receptors all come from a woman aged 45-65 years with head and neck cancer.

V is TRBV25-1 and J is TRBJ2-5, with 7 bases matching TRBD1. The CDR3 extends over 16 amino acids. Germline CDR1 reads MGHDK; CDR2 reads SYGVNS. J lost 2 bases, V lost 1 base, and 7 bases had no gene match. CDR3 residues: CASSEFRGQTQETQYF. The CDR3 bases are TGTGCCAGCAGTGAATTTAGGGGACAGACTCAAGAGACCCAGTACTTC.

The chain is built from TRBV6-5 and TRBJ1-4; D may be TRBD1 (6 bases). In germline, CDR1 is MNHEY, CDR2 SVGAGI. V was trimmed by 7 bases and J by 4 bases, leaving 13 bases between them. This CDR3 has 14 residues. CDR3 residues: CASMAGALNEKLFF. In DNA form, the CDR3 reads TGTGCCAGCATGGCGGGGGCCCTTAATGAAAAACTGTTTTTT.

This chain uses TRBV7-2 with TRBJ2-5; maybe TRBD2 (5 bases). V was pared by 0 bases and J by 5 bases, with 13 bases between. The germline V gene encodes CDR1 SGHTA and CDR2 FQGNSA. The length of the CDR3 is 15 residues. The CDR3 DNA follows: TGTGCCAGCAGCTTAGCGTCGGGAAGCTCGGAGACCCAGTACTTC. This codes for CASSLASGSSETQYF.

This sequence joins TRBV18 and TRBJ2-3; D is undetermined. The germline gives CDR1 KGHSH, CDR2 LQKENI. The CDR3 has 13 residues. V was shortened by 6 bases and J by 3 bases, with 10 bases between the two germline ends. CDR3 sequence (DNA): TGTGCCAGCTCTTTGAGAGAGACAGATACGCAGTATTTT. It yields the protein CASSLRETDTQYF.

This CDR3 reads CASSSRGQVEKLFF. The CDR3 nucleotides read TGTGCCAGCAGTTCTAGGGGACAAGTAGAAAAACTGTTTTTT. The V call is TRBV6-2 or TRBV6-3, the J call TRBJ1-4, with D possibly being TRBD1 (6 bases). The germline gives CDR1 MNHEY, CDR2 SVGEGT. The CDR3 extends over 14 amino acids. Trimming pared 4 bases from V and 8 bases from J, leaving 14 bases between.

This chain joins TRBV7-9 and TRBJ1-4; D may be TRBD1 (6 bases). V dropped 5 bases and J dropped 4 bases, with 11 bases sitting between them. Germline CDR1 is SEHNR and CDR2 is FQNEAQ (reference sequence). This CDR3 has 14 amino acids. The CDR3 sequence is CASSRDRNNEKLFF. For the CDR3, the DNA is TGTGCCAGCAGCCGTGACAGGAATAATGAAAAACTGTTTTTT.

The chain links TRBV4-1 to TRBJ1-6; 7 nucleotides line up with TRBD1. CDR3 length equals 16 residues. The trim removed 7 bases at V and 8 bases at J, leaving 14 bases unmatched. Germline V CDR1 and CDR2: MGHRA, YSYEKL. This CDR3 reads CASNTRGQGVHSPLHF. The CDR3 DNA follows: TGCGCCAGCAACACGAGGGGGCAGGGCGTTCATTCACCCCTCCACTTT.

This clone was detected once. This chain connects TRBV6-5 to TRBJ2-6, with D possibly TRBD2 on 5 matching bases. Per the germline V gene, CDR1 is MNHEY and CDR2 is SVGAGI. The germline V and J ends were trimmed by 7 bases and 0 bases, with 10 bases remaining between them. This CDR3 spans 15 amino acids. The DNA of the CDR3 is TGTGCCAGCACCCCCGAGGGCTCTGGGGCCAACGTCCTGACTTTC. Its translation is CASTPEGSGANVLTF.

The chain employs TRBV7-2 and TRBJ2-5, with 9 bases matching TRBD2. This CDR3 is built from 13 residues. Germline V gives CDR1 SGHTA, CDR2 FQGNSA. V lost 2 bases, J lost 5 bases, and 0 bases stayed unmatched. As DNA, the CDR3 is TGTGCCAGCAGCTTACTAGCGGGGGAGACCCAGTACTTC. It is translated as CASSLLAGETQYF.

V gene TRBV20-1 combines with J gene TRBJ2-7; 9 nucleotides agree with TRBD2. The CDR3 sequence is 14 residues long. The ends lost 3 bases at V and 2 bases at J; junction bases unmatched: 5. Germline-derived CDR1 and CDR2 are DFQATT and SNEGSKA (reference sequence). The CDR3 sequence: CSASPSGAPYEQYF. CDR3 in DNA: TGCAGTGCTAGTCCTAGCGGGGCGCCCTACGAGCAGTACTTC.

CDR3 in amino acids: CASSLEGTASYEQYF. CDR3 DNA: TGCGCCAGCAGCTTGGAGGGGACAGCGAGTTACGAGCAGTACTTC. The chain carries TRBV5-1 and TRBJ2-7; TRBD1 aligns across 7 bases. From germline, CDR1 is SGHRS and CDR2 YFSETQ. V lost 0 bases to trimming and J lost 4 bases; unmatched junction nucleotides: 7. This CDR3 spans 15 amino acids. Combining the CDR3 with reference TRBV5-1 and TRBJ2-7 gives the whole variable domain KAGVTQTPRYLIKTRGQQVTLSCSPISGHRSVSWYQQTPGQGLQFLFEYFSETQRNKGNFPGRFSGRQFSNSRSEMNVSTLELGDSALYLCASSLEGTASYEQYFGPGTRLTVT.

J is TRBJ2-3 and V is TRBV28, with TRBD1 matching over 11 bases. CDR3 size: 15 residues. V was clipped by 5 bases and J by 3 bases; unmatched bases: 4. CDR1 is MDHEN and CDR2 is SYDVKM in the germline V gene. CDR3: CASSPGQGATDTQYF. The CDR3 nucleotides are TGTGCCAGCAGTCCAGGACAGGGGGCAACAGATACGCAGTATTTT.

This clone was seen a few times. This chain uses TRBV20-1 with TRBJ2-2; no clear D. Trimming shortened V by 3 bases and J by 4 bases, and 12 bases separated the two germline ends. The CDR3 contains 14 residues. Germline V gives CDR1 DFQATT, CDR2 SNEGSKA (reference sequence). Here the CDR3 reads CSASPPVRTGELFF. The CDR3, as DNA: TGCAGTGCTAGTCCGCCCGTCCGCACCGGGGAGCTGTTTTTT.

The chain has TRBV28 and TRBJ2-1, with 11 nucleotides matching TRBD2. Trimming at V came to 6 bases and at J to 0 bases, leaving 7 bases not matched to a gene. CDR1 is MDHEN, CDR2 SYDVKM, per germline. The CDR3 loop spans 17 amino acids. CDR3 protein: CASRTDSGGASYNEQFF. The CDR3 coding sequence is TGTGCCAGCAGAACCGATAGCGGGGGGGCCTCCTACAATGAGCAGTTCTTC.

The chain links TRBV6-6 to TRBJ1-5; D is unresolved. The CDR3 spans 15 residues. Germline V lookup: CDR1 MNHNY, CDR2 SVGAGI (reference sequence). V gave up 1 base and J gave up 0 bases, with 7 bases separating them. CDR3 coding DNA: TGTGCCAGCAGTTACTTTTTTGGTAGCAATCAGCCCCAGCATTTT. It is translated as CASSYFFGSNQPQHF.

The chain combines TRBV18 with TRBJ1-4; tentatively, D is TRBD1 (5 bases). This CDR3 region has 16 residues. Germline lookup yields CDR1 KGHSH and CDR2 LQKENI. V lost 6 bases and J 7 bases, leaving 21 bases between the germline ends. This chain's CDR3 is CASSQIGHKDGEKLFF. CDR3 coding DNA: TGTGCCAGCTCCCAAATTGGACACAAGGACGGTGAAAAACTGTTTTTT.

This clone was detected only once. The rearrangement uses TRBV15 and TRBJ1-4, with D possibly being TRBD1 (6 bases). This CDR3 has 15 amino acids. Germline V gene data show CDR1 as LNHNV and CDR2 as YYDKDF (reference sequence). V was cut by 2 bases and J by 8 bases, with 15 bases left in between. CDR3 protein: CATSRQGPSGEKLFF. In DNA, the CDR3 is TGTGCCACCAGCAGACAGGGGCCTAGTGGCGAAAAACTGTTTTTT.

The CDR3 reads CASSTTGFSTEAFF. The CDR3 coding sequence is TGTGCCAGTAGTACCACAGGGTTTTCCACTGAAGCTTTCTTT. The chain couples TRBV19 to TRBJ1-1, with a tentative D call TRBD1 (6 bases). Trimming removed 4 bases from V and 4 bases from J, with 13 bases in between. This CDR3 has 14 amino acids. CDR1 is LNHDA, CDR2 SQIVND, per germline (reference sequence).

The V and J genes are TRBV11-2 and TRBJ1-6; the D gene is possibly TRBD1 (5 bases). Germline assignment: CDR1 SGHAT and CDR2 FQNNGV. This CDR3 is built from 14 residues. Trimming pared 1 base from V and 8 bases from J, leaving 9 bases between. The CDR3 loop is CASSLGGAYSPLHF. The CDR3 region has the DNA TGTGCCAGCAGCTTAGGAGGGGCATATTCACCCCTCCACTTT.

The V gene is TRBV3-1 (or the pseudogene TRBV3-2), the J gene TRBJ1-2; 7 bases align to TRBD1. Germline lookup yields CDR1 LGHDT and CDR2 YNNKEL (reference sequence). The CDR3 covers 15 residues. V lost 4 bases to trimming and J lost 4 bases; unmatched junction nucleotides: 9. The DNA of the CDR3 is TGTGCCAGCAGCCTTTCGACAGGGATCATCTATGGCTACACCTTC. Translating gives CASSLSTGIIYGYTF.